This TCR beta chain was recovered during a study of cytomegalovirus exposure and HLA in healthy donors. V was trimmed by 3 bases and J by 4 bases, leaving 11 bases between them. The length of the CDR3 is 14 residues. Germline-derived CDR1 and CDR2 are SGDLS and YYNGEE. This PCR relied on a set of 60 Vbeta primers and 13 Jbeta primers. The protocol was immunoSEQ multiplex PCR, while the TCRdb copy is restricted to in-frame clones and leaves out a portion. The sample holds over 95,000 clones; 74% are singletons and the top ten take about 2%. This TCR derives from a human donor in good health. The sample comprised PBMCs. This chain connects TRBV9 to TRBJ2-1; perhaps TRBD2 as D (6 bases). In DNA, the CDR3 is TGTGCCAGCAGCGGAGGGGAGGAATACAATGAGCAGTTCTTC. As protein: CASSGGEEYNEQFF.